This T cell receptor (beta chain) derives from a study of T cells in narcolepsy. Deletions cut 5 bases from V and 6 bases from J, with 13 bases between. Looked up from germline, CDR1 is LNHDA and CDR2 is SQIVND (reference sequence). This CDR3 has 13 residues. TCRdb's table, derived via immunoSEQ multiplex PCR, lists solely in-frame clones and lacks some. This sample has about 43,000 clones; approximately 89% occur once, and the top ten carry roughly 1.2%. This clone was recorded a few times. This same CDR3 is encoded by further DNA sequences in the sample. The chain employs TRBV19 and TRBJ1-2, with D hard to call. Sequenced: CD45RA- memory CD4+ T cells from PBMCs. The TCR comes from a human donor with narcolepsy. The CDR3 loop reads CASSGPGFNGYTF. The DNA of the CDR3 is TGTGCCAGTAGTGGTCCGGGGTTCAATGGCTACACCTTC.